The 16 T cell receptor beta chains below were found in one sample sequenced in a study of liver allograft versus peripheral blood T cells. For the study at large: In transplanted livers, T cell receptor repertoires were compared with those found in the recipients' peripheral blood.

TCRdb reprocessed the reads with MiXCR, giving one entry per CDR3 protein. The table lists just under 8,500 distinct CDR3 sequences, more than 15% of them singletons. Source of these receptors: a human patient who had a liver transplant. The T cells may partly be graft donor cells.

In its sample, this clonotype is medium-sized. V gene TRBV6-1 combines with J gene TRBJ2-5; 10 nucleotides line up with TRBD2. The CDR3 runs to 16 residues. Germline CDR1 is MNHNS and CDR2 is SASEGT. V trimming: 7 bases; J trimming: 5 bases; junction bases outside the gene matches: 13. CDR3 loop: CASKTTSGPWVETQYF. The CDR3 DNA reads TGTGCCAGCAAAACGACTAGCGGGCCATGGGTGGAGACCCAGTACTTC.

In its sample, this clonotype was seen a few times. The chain employs TRBV7-9 and TRBJ2-1; no definite D call. This CDR3 region has 11 residues. V was trimmed by 2 bases and J by 14 bases, leaving 10 bases between them. The germline V gene encodes CDR1 SEHNR and CDR2 FQNEAQ (reference sequence). The CDR3 protein is CASSLQSWKFF. CDR3 DNA sequence: TGTGCCAGCAGCTTACAGTCGTGGAAGTTCTTC. The full variable domain, in which reference TRBV7-9 and TRBJ2-1 provide the parts outside the CDR3, is DTGVSQNPRHKITKRGQNVTFRCDPISEHNRLYWYRQTLGQGPEFLTYFQNEAQLEKSRLLSDRFSAERPKGSFSTLEIQRTEQGDSAMYLCASSLQSWKFFGPGTRLTVL.

This clonotype is medium-sized in the sample. The genes are TRBV24-1 and TRBJ2-2; D gene ambiguous. The V gene lost 5 bases and the J gene lost 7 bases, with 7 bases spanning the gap. CDR3 length: 12 residues. The germline CDR1 and CDR2 sequences are KGHDR and SFDVKD. In nucleotides, the CDR3 is TGTGCCACCAGTGGTACGATCGGGGAGCTGTTTTTT. Protein sequence: CATSGTIGELFF.

This clonotype was picked up many times. The gene calls are TRBV19 and TRBJ2-1; 9 bases match TRBD1. The CDR3 runs 15 residues. Looked up from germline, CDR1 is LNHDA and CDR2 is SQIVND (reference sequence). J gave up 6 bases and V 6 bases, and 9 bases lay outside the gene matches. CDR3 nucleotides: TGTGCCAGTAGGCAACCGGGACAGGGTAGCAATGAGCAGTTCTTC. Its translation is CASRQPGQGSNEQFF.

Judged by abundance, this clonotype is medium-sized. The chain recombines TRBV15 with TRBJ2-2, with D possibly matching TRBD1 (5 bases). The CDR3 extends over 15 amino acids. V lost 0 bases and J lost 6, with 11 bases in between. Per germline, CDR1 LNHNV and CDR2 YYDKDF (reference sequence). CDR3 protein: CATSRDLTVSGELFF. CDR3 coding DNA: TGTGCCACCAGCAGAGATCTGACAGTATCCGGGGAGCTGTTTTTT. Supplemented by reference TRBV15 and TRBJ2-2, the full variable domain reads DAMVIQNPRYQVTQFGKPVTLSCSQTLNHNVMYWYQQKSSQAPKLLFHYYDKDFNNEADTPDNFQSRRPNTSFCFLDIRSPGLGDTAMYLCATSRDLTVSGELFFGEGSRLTVL.

The chain recombines TRBV5-5 with TRBJ2-2, with 10 bases identical to TRBD2. The germline V gene encodes CDR1 SGHKS and CDR2 YYEKEE (reference sequence). V dropped 4 bases and J dropped 4; count of bases not matched to a gene: 7. This CDR3 is 16 amino acids long. CDR3 nucleotides: TGTGCCAGCAGCCCGAGTTCTAGCGGGGGCACCGGGGAGCTGTTTTTT. It codes for CASSPSSSGGTGELFF.

This clonotype was detected ten times or more. This chain uses TRBV10-3 with TRBJ2-7; D might be TRBD1 or TRBD2, each matching 6 bases. Germline V CDR1 and CDR2: ENHRY, SYGVKD. This CDR3 is built from 14 residues. V lost 1 base and J 6 bases, leaving 13 bases between the germline ends. In DNA, the CDR3 is TGTGCCATCAGTGAGTTAGGGGGGACAAGCGAGCAGTACTTC. This codes for CAISELGGTSEQYF.

The table lists this clonotype with many counts. The V call is TRBV30, the J call TRBJ2-2, with TRBD2 identical over 9 bases. The V and J ends lost 0 bases and 8 bases, in that order; junction bases with no gene match: 10. In germline, CDR1 is GTSNPN, CDR2 SVGIG (reference sequence). CDR3 length: 16 amino acids. The CDR3 DNA is TGTGCCTGGAGTGTATTGGGGCTAGCGGGGATAGGGGAGCTGTTTTTT. It codes for CAWSVLGLAGIGELFF.

This clonotype counts as medium-sized. The rearrangement links TRBV7-2 to TRBJ2-3; the match to TRBD2 covers 10 bases. The CDR3 has 16 amino acids. The germline gives CDR1 SGHTA, CDR2 FQGNSA. J was trimmed by 2 bases and V by 5 bases; bases with no gene match: 7. The CDR3 nucleotides read TGTGCCAGCAGCACAATAGCGGGGGGACCCACAGATACGCAGTATTTT. Translation gives CASSTIAGGPTDTQYF.

By share, this clonotype ranks as medium-sized. J is TRBJ2-3 and V is TRBV13; 8 bases are a match to TRBD1. Germline values: CDR1 PRHDT, CDR2 FYEKMQ (reference sequence). CDR3 length equals 16 residues. V was pared by 5 bases and J by 6 bases, with 13 bases of the junction left unmatched. CDR3 bases: TGTGCCAGCAGCCCAACGGGACAGGCTGGAGGGGATACGCAGTATTTT. This translates into CASSPTGQAGGDTQYF. Drawing the rest from reference TRBV13 and TRBJ2-3, the complete variable domain is AAGVIQSPRHLIKEKRETATLKCYPIPRHDTVYWYQQGPGQDPQFLISFYEKMQSDKGSIPDRFSAQQFSDYHSELNMSSLELGDSALYFCASSPTGQAGGDTQYFGPGTRLTVL.

In this sample, this clonotype is medium-sized. This chain joins TRBV6-5 and TRBJ1-3; D unresolved. The length of the CDR3 is 16 residues. The V end lost 2 bases, the J end lost 0 bases, and 11 bases lay between the germline ends. From germline, CDR1 is MNHEY and CDR2 SVGAGI. Here the CDR3 DNA reads TGTGCCAGCAGTTACGCTACTACCCCCTCTGGAAACACCATATATTTT. Protein sequence: CASSYATTPSGNTIYF.

This clonotype is medium-sized (0.01 to 0.1%) in the sample. The chain has TRBV20-1 and TRBJ1-4; D not resolved. Trimming shortened V by 2 bases and J by 6 bases, and 10 bases separated the two germline ends. Germline V gene sequence: CDR1 DFQATT, CDR2 SNEGSKA (reference sequence). The CDR3 runs to 13 residues. CDR3 DNA: TGCAGTGCTAGAAAGGACTTTGATGAAAAACTGTTTTTT. Amino acid sequence: CSARKDFDEKLFF.

This clonotype has a count of ten or more. This sequence joins TRBV5-4 and TRBJ2-7, with 10 bases fitting TRBD2. There are 17 residues in the CDR3. CDR1 is SGHNT, CDR2 YYREEE, per germline (reference sequence). J was trimmed by 2 bases and V by 0 bases; bases with no gene match: 8. This CDR3 reads CASSLGGPSGGTYEQYF. The CDR3 DNA is TGTGCCAGCAGCTTGGGCGGCCCTAGCGGGGGAACCTACGAGCAGTACTTC.

This clonotype was recorded many times. The gene calls are TRBV7-2 and TRBJ2-3, with 10 bases lining up with TRBD2. V dropped 5 bases and J dropped 6; count of bases not matched to a gene: 5. CDR1 is SGHTA, CDR2 FQGNSA, per germline. There are 14 residues in the CDR3. This chain's CDR3 is CASSRSGGSDTQYF. CDR3 DNA: TGTGCCAGCAGCCGTAGCGGGGGGTCGGATACGCAGTATTTT.

To note about this clonotype: A much larger clone differs from this one at a single base, so this may be a read error. The conserved final phenylalanine or tryptophan is absent from the CDR3, which likely points to a read error. The V gene is TRBV30, the J gene TRBJ1-2; D gene uncertain. Trimming pared 1 base from V and 4 bases from J, leaving 10 bases between. CDR3 size: 13 residues. Looked up from germline, CDR1 is GTSNPN and CDR2 is SVGIG (reference sequence). The CDR3 sequence is CAWSEGGSYGYTL. The DNA for the CDR3 is TGTGCCTGGAGTGAGGGCGGGAGCTATGGCTACACCTTA.

This clonotype is deemed medium-sized. V is TRBV24-1 and J is TRBJ2-3, with D perhaps matching TRBD2 (6 bases). Germline CDR1 KGHDR, CDR2 SFDVKD. The CDR3 runs 14 residues. V was trimmed by 6 bases and J by 0 bases, leaving 9 bases between them. The CDR3, as DNA: TGTGCCACCAGTTGGGGACTCAGCACAGATACGCAGTATTTT. Translated: CATSWGLSTDTQYF.